The 16 T cell receptor beta chains presented below share a single source sample, sequenced in a study of blood T cell repertoires in COVID-19. Repertoires were generated with immunoSEQ multiplex PCR, while TCRdb's copy carries only in-frame clones and drops some. This sample yields some 88,000 clones, of which approximately 86% are seen a single time; less than 9% belongs to the top ten. The sample comprised peripheral blood. These receptors were obtained from a man aged 60 to 69 with acute or convalescent COVID-19.

On this clone: A read error may produce the germline difference seen at one junction end. The chain recombines TRBV24-1 with TRBJ2-1; a weak D match, TRBD2 (5 bases). The CDR3 is 11 amino acids. Germline values: CDR1 KGHDR, CDR2 SFDVKD. In DNA form, the CDR3 reads TGTGCCACAACCGGCCTAGCCGTGGAACTCTTC. It translates to CATTGLAVELF.

This clone was seen a single time. The gene calls are TRBV5-1 and TRBJ2-6, with 8 nucleotides matching TRBD2. The CDR3 is made up of 18 amino acids. V was pared by 4 bases and J by 0 bases, with 9 bases of the junction left unmatched. The germline V gene has CDR1 SGHRS and CDR2 YFSETQ. Here the CDR3 reads CASSTGGGPLSGANVLTF. The CDR3 DNA sequence: TGCGCCAGCAGCACCGGGGGGGGCCCCCTCTCTGGGGCCAACGTCCTGACTTTC.

The J gene is TRBJ2-5, the V gene TRBV10-3; a possible D gene is TRBD2 (5 bases). The V gene's germline CDR1 is ENHRY and CDR2 SYGVKD. Trimming removed 2 bases at V and 0 bases at J, with 7 bases between. The CDR3 covers 14 residues. CDR3 region: CAISEGSYQETQYF. The CDR3, as DNA: TGTGCCATCAGTGAGGGGAGTTACCAAGAGACCCAGTACTTC.

The chain links TRBV20-1 to TRBJ1-6; 7 nucleotides align to TRBD1. The CDR3 spans 13 residues. The V and J ends lost 3 bases and 8 bases, in that order; junction bases with no gene match: 4. Germline values: CDR1 DFQATT, CDR2 SNEGSKA (reference sequence). DNA of the CDR3: TGCAGTGCTAGTCGAGGGGGCGATTCACCCCTCCACTTT. Protein: CSASRGGDSPLHF.

V is TRBV6-2 or TRBV6-3 and J is TRBJ2-2; D might be TRBD2 (5 bases). In germline, CDR1 is MNHEY, CDR2 SVGEGT. The CDR3 is made up of 16 amino acids. V lost 6 bases to trimming and J lost 4 bases, with 18 bases between them. CDR3 in DNA: TGTGCCAGCAGCCGCGAGAGGGTCTTAAGCACCGGGGAGCTGTTTTTT. Amino acids: CASSRERVLSTGELFF.

CDR3 region: CASSPSRGERNTEAFF. CDR3 sequence (DNA): TGTGCCAGCAGTCCGAGCCGCGGGGAGAGGAACACTGAAGCTTTCTTT. The genes are TRBV27 and TRBJ1-1; the D is unclear. The CDR3 is made up of 16 amino acids. V lost 5 bases and J 1 base, leaving 17 bases between the germline ends. Germline V gene data show CDR1 as MNHEY and CDR2 as SMNVEV (reference sequence).

V is TRBV10-2 and J is TRBJ2-3, with D perhaps matching TRBD2 (6 bases). V was cut by 3 bases and J by 4 bases, with 14 bases left in between. Germline CDR1 WSHSY, CDR2 SAAADI. The CDR3 spans 15 residues. CDR3 loop: CASSEGAGRPDTQYF. The CDR3 coding sequence is TGCGCCAGCAGTGAAGGCGCGGGGAGACCAGATACGCAGTATTTT.

This rearrangement joins TRBV30 to TRBJ1-1; D not certain. The length of the CDR3 is 11 residues. Per germline, CDR1 GTSNPN and CDR2 SVGIG (reference sequence). V was cut by 1 base and J by 4 bases, with 4 bases left in between. CDR3 residues: CAWSGSTEAFF. CDR3 nucleotide sequence: TGTGCCTGGAGTGGTAGCACTGAAGCTTTCTTT.

The CDR3 nucleotides are TGTGCCTGGGCCATACTAGGGACAGCGGTTACTGAAGCTTTCTTT. Translation gives CAWAILGTAVTEAFF. V is TRBV30 and J is TRBJ1-1, with TRBD1 matching 7 bases. This CDR3 region has 15 residues. Trimming at V came to 5 bases and at J to 5 bases, leaving 14 bases not matched to a gene. Germline V gene data show CDR1 as GTSNPN and CDR2 as SVGIG (reference sequence).

The chain uses TRBV6-6 and TRBJ2-2; 9 positions match TRBD1. Unmatched junction bases numbered 10, after V lost 11 bases and J lost 6 bases. There are 14 residues in the CDR3. Germline V lookup: CDR1 MNHNY, CDR2 SVGAGI (reference sequence). The CDR3 coding sequence is TGTGCCTCTTGCGGGACAGGGTGGGCCGGGGAGCTGTTTTTT. Protein product: CASCGTGWAGELFF.

The V and J genes are TRBV11-2 and TRBJ2-7, with 8 bases lining up with TRBD1. Germline CDR1 and CDR2: SGHAT and FQNNGV. Trimming cost V 5 bases and J 2 bases; bases outside gene matches: 8. CDR3 size: 15 residues. DNA of the CDR3: TGTGCCAGCAGCCGCTCCGCGGGACAGGCCTACGAGCAGTACTTC. Its protein is CASSRSAGQAYEQYF.

This rearrangement joins TRBV6-5 to TRBJ2-3; D is possibly TRBD1 (5 bases). CDR1 is MNHEY, CDR2 SVGAGI, per germline. The V end lost 2 bases, the J end lost 4 bases, and 16 bases lay between the germline ends. CDR3 length: 16 amino acids. The CDR3 spells CASSYGRNWGSDTQYF. Written as DNA, the CDR3 is TGTGCCAGCAGTTACGGGCGGAATTGGGGCTCAGATACGCAGTATTTT.

The V call is TRBV6-1, the J call TRBJ1-5; D not certain. The CDR3 loop spans 15 amino acids. The V and J ends lost 1 base and 6 bases respectively, with 13 bases between them. Per the germline V gene, CDR1 is MNHNS and CDR2 is SASEGT. The CDR3 region has the DNA TGTGCCAGCAGTGAAGGGAACAGAGACCCTCAGCCCCAGCATTTT. Translation: CASSEGNRDPQPQHF.

The chain carries TRBV6-4 and TRBJ2-3; 8 nucleotides align to TRBD1. CDR3 size: 13 residues. Losses at the gene ends were 5 bases for V and 6 bases for J; bases not matched to a gene: 4. The germline gives CDR1 MRHNA, CDR2 SNTAGT. The chain's CDR3 is CASSLGQGDTQYF. CDR3 nucleotide sequence: TGTGCCAGCAGTCTCGGACAGGGCGATACGCAGTATTTT.

V is TRBV2 and J is TRBJ1-5; D may be TRBD1 (6 bases). The CDR3 is 15 residues long. The V end lost 4 bases, the J end lost 3 bases, and 13 bases lay between the germline ends. From germline, CDR1 is SNHLY and CDR2 FYNNEI. The CDR3 nucleotides read TGTGCCAGCAGTGTCGGGGGGCAACCCAATCAGCCCCAGCATTTT. The encoded protein is CASSVGGQPNQPQHF. Full variable domain (missing parts from reference TRBV2 and TRBJ1-5): EPEVTQTPSHQVTQMGQEVILRCVPISNHLYFYWYRQILGQKVEFLVSFYNNEISEKSEIFDDQFSVERPDGSNFTLKIRSTKLEDSAMYFCASSVGGQPNQPQHFGDGTRLSIL.

J is TRBJ1-1 and V is TRBV10-1; 8 bases fit TRBD1. Germline V lookup: CDR1 WNHNN, CDR2 SYGVQD (reference sequence). V lost 4 bases and J lost 2; bases outside the gene matches: 6. CDR3 length: 15 residues. The CDR3 spells CASSVGTGPNTEAFF. The CDR3 DNA follows: TGCGCCAGCAGTGTCGGGACAGGCCCCAACACTGAAGCTTTCTTT.